This TCR beta chain was documented in a study of T cells in Graves' hyperthyroidism and ophthalmopathy. Whole-study context: Once the initial diagnosis was made, peripheral blood was obtained before any treatment. Notes on the study in general: The model predicted ophthalmopathy a median about 6.6 months before onset. In the blood, most expanded thyroid clonotypes above 0.001 appeared as well.

Thyroid ultrasound, orbital computed tomography, clinical symptoms, and serum thyroxine and TRAb underpinned diagnoses. This CDR3 region has 11 residues. Trimming at V came to 10 bases and at J to 5 bases, leaving 4 bases not matched to a gene. The germline CDR1 and CDR2 sequences are LGHDT and YNNKEL (reference sequence). Ten or more counts support this clonotype. The antigen remains unidentified. Amplified TCR beta CDR3 regions derived from RNA transcripts. HTBI primers were the set used in a first-round RT-PCR of the TCR CDR3. TCRdb itself ran the multiplex PCR reads through MiXCR, one entry per CDR3 protein. The repertoire includes hundreds of thousands of distinct CDR3 sequences, 15% to 20% of them detected once, and 15% to 20% sits in the top ten.

The TCR comes from a woman aged 18-29 years with Graves' ophthalmopathy. The sequenced sample was blood. V usage is TRBV3-1 and J usage is TRBJ2-7, with 8 bases lining up with TRBD1. In DNA, the CDR3 is TGTGCCACCTCCAGGGGGCACGAGCAGTACTTC. Translating gives CATSRGHEQYF.